The rows below give T cell receptor beta chains drawn from one sample of a study of cytomegalovirus exposure and HLA in healthy donors. This table comes from immunoSEQ multiplex PCR, and its TCRdb copy is limited to in-frame clones, with some not included. Of 200,000 to 250,000 clones listed, around 77% were seen once; the top ten hold less than 3.5%. The specimen sequenced was PBMCs. These receptor sequences come from a woman younger than 45 in good health and CMV-seronegative. CDR3s include the opening cysteine and the closing phenylalanine or tryptophan. Fields, in order: clone size, CDR3 length, D gene, J gene, V gene, CDR3 DNA, CDR3 protein. A D gene is named only where the DNA matches it firmly. Expanded clones get a size class; other rows say once, few or many, or leave the size out.

clone size: once; CDR3 length: 16; D gene: TRBD1; J gene: TRBJ2-7; V gene: TRBV6-1; CDR3 DNA: TGTGCCAGCAGTGAGAGACAGGGGTTTCTCTCCTACGAGCAGTACTTC; CDR3 protein: CASSERQGFLSYEQYF
clone size: .; CDR3 length: 14; D gene: .; J gene: TRBJ1-3; V gene: TRBV7-8; CDR3 DNA: TGTGCCAGCAGCTCCTCTACCTTTGGAAACACCATATATTTT; CDR3 protein: CASSSSTFGNTIYF
clone size: .; CDR3 length: 14; D gene: .; J gene: TRBJ1-4; V gene: TRBV2; CDR3 DNA: TGTGCCAGCAGTGTAGCCCGAACTAATGAAAAACTGTTTTTT; CDR3 protein: CASSVARTNEKLFF
clone size: .; CDR3 length: 14; D gene: .; J gene: TRBJ1-1; V gene: TRBV6-1; CDR3 DNA: TGTGCCAGCAGTGGCAGGGGTGAGAACACTGAAGCTTTCTTT; CDR3 protein: CASSGRGENTEAFF
clone size: few; CDR3 length: 14; D gene: TRBD1; J gene: TRBJ2-4; V gene: TRBV5-4; CDR3 DNA: TGTGCCAGCAGCTCCGCCGGGACAGAAAACATTCAGTACTTC; CDR3 protein: CASSSAGTENIQYF
clone size: .; CDR3 length: 13; D gene: .; J gene: TRBJ1-2; V gene: TRBV11-2; CDR3 DNA: TGTGCCAGCAGCTTAGTATCAGGCTATGGCTACACCTTC; CDR3 protein: CASSLVSGYGYTF
clone size: .; CDR3 length: 11; D gene: .; J gene: TRBJ1-1; V gene: TRBV28; CDR3 DNA: TGTGCCAGCAGTTTGGCAGGGAAGCTTCTCTTT; CDR3 protein: CASSLAGKLLF
clone size: .; CDR3 length: 14; D gene: TRBD1; J gene: TRBJ2-7; V gene: TRBV5-1; CDR3 DNA: TGCGCCAGCAGCTTTGGGACAGGGGGTACGGGGGAGTACTTC; CDR3 protein: CASSFGTGGTGEYF
clone size: .; CDR3 length: 15; D gene: TRBD1; J gene: TRBJ2-2; V gene: TRBV18; CDR3 DNA: TGTGCCAGCTCACGCGATACAGGGGGGACCGGGGAGCTGTTTTTT; CDR3 protein: CASSRDTGGTGELFF
clone size: .; CDR3 length: 13; D gene: .; J gene: TRBJ2-1; V gene: TRBV2; CDR3 DNA: TGTGCCAGCAGGCAAGTCGGGGAAATCCAACAGTTCTTC; CDR3 protein: CASRQVGEIQQFF
clone size: .; CDR3 length: 11; D gene: .; J gene: TRBJ1-1; V gene: TRBV19; CDR3 DNA: TGTGCCAGTAGTATAGGAACAGCCGGTCGCTTT; CDR3 protein: CASSIGTAGRF
clone size: once; CDR3 length: 15; D gene: TRBD2; J gene: TRBJ2-7; V gene: TRBV7-6; CDR3 DNA: TGTGCCAGCAGCTTTGGCAGCGGGGGAAGTATGGAGCAGTACTTC; CDR3 protein: CASSFGSGGSMEQYF
clone size: few; CDR3 length: 13; D gene: .; J gene: TRBJ1-1; V gene: TRBV4-1; CDR3 DNA: TGCGCCAGCAGCCTATCGGGGAACACTGAAGCTTTCTTT; CDR3 protein: CASSLSGNTEAFF
clone size: once; CDR3 length: 15; D gene: .; J gene: TRBJ1-5; V gene: TRBV6-1; CDR3 DNA: TGTGCCAGCAGTGAGGGTCAGGCCTCTTTCAGGCCCCAGCATTTT; CDR3 protein: CASSEGQASFRPQHF
clone size: .; CDR3 length: 14; D gene: TRBD2; J gene: TRBJ2-5; V gene: TRBV7-9; CDR3 DNA: TGTGCCGGTGGACTAGCGGGTTACCAAGAGACCCAGTACTTC; CDR3 protein: CAGGLAGYQETQYF
clone size: few; CDR3 length: 16; D gene: TRBD1; J gene: TRBJ2-2; V gene: TRBV18; CDR3 DNA: TGTGCCAGCTCACCACAGCCGACAGGGGACACCGGGGAGCTGTTTTTT; CDR3 protein: CASSPQPTGDTGELFF
clone size: .; CDR3 length: 16; D gene: TRBD2; J gene: TRBJ2-2; V gene: TRBV5-4; CDR3 DNA: TGTGCCAGCAGCTTGAGATTCGGGGGGGACGTCGGGGAGCTGTTTTTT; CDR3 protein: CASSLRFGGDVGELFF
clone size: .; CDR3 length: 15; D gene: .; J gene: TRBJ2-3; V gene: TRBV5-8; CDR3 DNA: TGTGCCAGCAGCATTGGCACTAGCAGCACAGATACGCAGTATTTT; CDR3 protein: CASSIGTSSTDTQYF
clone size: .; CDR3 length: 13; D gene: .; J gene: TRBJ1-1; V gene: TRBV6-5; CDR3 DNA: TGTGCCAGCAGTCAAGCACCGGGTCCTACCGCTTTCTTT; CDR3 protein: CASSQAPGPTAFF
clone size: .; CDR3 length: 15; D gene: .; J gene: TRBJ1-5; V gene: TRBV6-1; CDR3 DNA: TGTGCCAGCAGCGCGGCGGGGGGTAGCAATCAGCCCCAGCATTTT; CDR3 protein: CASSAAGGSNQPQHF
clone size: .; CDR3 length: 17; D gene: .; J gene: TRBJ2-3; V gene: TRBV4-1; CDR3 DNA: TGCGCCAGCAGCCAAGATTGGGGCAGGGAAATTGGGGATACGCAGTATTTT; CDR3 protein: CASSQDWGREIGDTQYF
clone size: .; CDR3 length: 18; D gene: TRBD2; J gene: TRBJ2-5; V gene: TRBV18; CDR3 DNA: TGTGCCAGCTCACCCCCCAAAGGGACTAGCGGGGTAGTGGAGACCCAGTACTTC; CDR3 protein: CASSPPKGTSGVVETQYF
clone size: .; CDR3 length: 15; D gene: .; J gene: TRBJ1-4; V gene: TRBV6-1; CDR3 DNA: TGTGCCAGCAGTGCCGCGGACAGTCCTAATGAAAAACTGTTTTTT; CDR3 protein: CASSAADSPNEKLFF
clone size: .; CDR3 length: 17; D gene: TRBD1; J gene: TRBJ2-3; V gene: TRBV2; CDR3 DNA: TGTGCCAGCAGTGAAGAATCGACAGGGGTTAGCACAGATACGCAGTATTTT; CDR3 protein: CASSEESTGVSTDTQYF
clone size: once; CDR3 length: 14; D gene: .; J gene: TRBJ2-5; V gene: TRBV6-5; CDR3 DNA: TGTGCCAGCAGCCGGAGGACGCCCCAAGAGACCCAGTACTTC; CDR3 protein: CASSRRTPQETQYF
clone size: once; CDR3 length: 16; D gene: .; J gene: TRBJ2-7; V gene: TRBV4-1; CDR3 DNA: TGCGCCAGCAGCCAAGCTAAGACTAGTGGTTCCTACGAGCAGTACTTC; CDR3 protein: CASSQAKTSGSYEQYF
clone size: .; CDR3 length: 14; D gene: TRBD1; J gene: TRBJ2-3; V gene: TRBV5-1; CDR3 DNA: TGCGCCAGCAGCTTTGGGACAGGGGATCATACGCAGTATTTT; CDR3 protein: CASSFGTGDHTQYF
clone size: few; CDR3 length: 13; D gene: .; J gene: TRBJ1-3; V gene: TRBV27; CDR3 DNA: TGTGCCAGCAGTTGGGCAGGGGGAAACACCATATATTTT; CDR3 protein: CASSWAGGNTIYF
clone size: .; CDR3 length: 15; D gene: TRBD1; J gene: TRBJ1-6; V gene: TRBV5-1; CDR3 DNA: TGCGCCAGCAGCTCCATGACAGGGGGTAATTCACCCCTCCACTTT; CDR3 protein: CASSSMTGGNSPLHF
clone size: once; CDR3 length: 15; D gene: TRBD2; J gene: TRBJ2-3; V gene: TRBV7-6; CDR3 DNA: TGTGCCAGCAGCTTAGCTGAACTAGCGGCAGATACGCAGTATTTT; CDR3 protein: CASSLAELAADTQYF
clone size: .; CDR3 length: 16; D gene: TRBD2; J gene: TRBJ2-3; V gene: TRBV5-1; CDR3 DNA: TGCGCCAGCAGCCTGGATAGAAGCGGGGGGACAGATACGCAGTATTTT; CDR3 protein: CASSLDRSGGTDTQYF
clone size: .; CDR3 length: 13; D gene: .; J gene: TRBJ2-5; V gene: TRBV6-1; CDR3 DNA: TGTGCCAGCAGCGCCTCACTACAAGAGACCCAGTACTTC; CDR3 protein: CASSASLQETQYF
clone size: .; CDR3 length: 14; D gene: .; J gene: TRBJ1-5; V gene: TRBV21-1; CDR3 DNA: TGTGCCAGCACCTCGGACAGGGGATACCAGCCCCAGCATTTT; CDR3 protein: CASTSDRGYQPQHF
clone size: .; CDR3 length: 16; D gene: TRBD2; J gene: TRBJ2-3; V gene: TRBV11-1; CDR3 DNA: TGTGCCAGCAGCCCCTTGACTAGCGGGAGAACAGATACGCAGTATTTT; CDR3 protein: CASSPLTSGRTDTQYF
clone size: few; CDR3 length: 13; D gene: .; J gene: TRBJ1-1; V gene: TRBV6-5; CDR3 DNA: TGTGCCAGCAGTTACTCTCCGGGACTTGAAGCTTTCTTT; CDR3 protein: CASSYSPGLEAFF
clone size: .; CDR3 length: 14; D gene: .; J gene: TRBJ1-5; V gene: TRBV4-1; CDR3 DNA: TGCGCCAGCAGCAAGGCGGGCCACGATCAGCCCCAGCATTTT; CDR3 protein: CASSKAGHDQPQHF
clone size: .; CDR3 length: 14; D gene: .; J gene: TRBJ1-3; V gene: TRBV5-5; CDR3 DNA: TGTGCCAGCAGCCCCCGGGGCTCTGGAAACACCATATATTTT; CDR3 protein: CASSPRGSGNTIYF
clone size: once; CDR3 length: 14; D gene: .; J gene: TRBJ2-6; V gene: TRBV2; CDR3 DNA: TGTGCCAGCATTACTGACTCTGGGGCCAACGTCCTGACTTTC; CDR3 protein: CASITDSGANVLTF
clone size: .; CDR3 length: 15; D gene: .; J gene: TRBJ2-3; V gene: TRBV5-1; CDR3 DNA: TGCGCCAGCAGCGGCCAGACTAGTCCTACAGATACGCAGTATTTT; CDR3 protein: CASSGQTSPTDTQYF
clone size: few; CDR3 length: 16; D gene: .; J gene: TRBJ1-4; V gene: TRBV5-6; CDR3 DNA: TGTGCCAGCAGCACCCGAGGGGGGGGGAACATTGAAAAACTGTTTTTT; CDR3 protein: CASSTRGGGNIEKLFF
clone size: .; CDR3 length: 14; D gene: .; J gene: TRBJ1-2; V gene: TRBV9; CDR3 DNA: TGTGCCAGTAGACCCGGGAGTTCTAACTATGGCTACCCCTTC; CDR3 protein: CASRPGSSNYGYPF
clone size: .; CDR3 length: 14; D gene: TRBD1; J gene: TRBJ1-4; V gene: TRBV6-5; CDR3 DNA: TGTGCCAGCAGTTACATCACAGGGGTTGAAAAACTGTTTTTT; CDR3 protein: CASSYITGVEKLFF
clone size: .; CDR3 length: 13; D gene: .; J gene: TRBJ1-1; V gene: TRBV5-5; CDR3 DNA: TGTGCCAGCAGCTTGGGAGGTGCCACTGAAGCTTTCTTT; CDR3 protein: CASSLGGATEAFF
clone size: .; CDR3 length: 14; D gene: .; J gene: TRBJ2-3; V gene: TRBV2; CDR3 DNA: TGTGCCAGCTTAGGTAGCGGTAGCACAGATACGCAGTATTTT; CDR3 protein: CASLGSGSTDTQYF
clone size: .; CDR3 length: 15; D gene: .; J gene: TRBJ2-7; V gene: TRBV5-6; CDR3 DNA: TGTGCCAGCAGCCGGGGAACAGGGAGTCTTTACGAGCAGTACTTC; CDR3 protein: CASSRGTGSLYEQYF
clone size: .; CDR3 length: 17; D gene: .; J gene: TRBJ1-1; V gene: TRBV7-2; CDR3 DNA: TGTGCCAGCAGCTTAGTCTCAGGGTACCTCATGAACACTGAAGCTTTCTTT; CDR3 protein: CASSLVSGYLMNTEAFF
clone size: .; CDR3 length: 15; D gene: .; J gene: TRBJ2-2; V gene: TRBV27; CDR3 DNA: TGTGCCAGCAGTTTGACTAGGCTAAACACCGGGGAGCTGTTTTTT; CDR3 protein: CASSLTRLNTGELFF
clone size: .; CDR3 length: 12; D gene: .; J gene: TRBJ1-5; V gene: TRBV28; CDR3 DNA: TGTGCCAGCAGCTCGACAGAACAGCCCCAGCATTTT; CDR3 protein: CASSSTEQPQHF
clone size: many; CDR3 length: 14; D gene: TRBD1; J gene: TRBJ1-2; V gene: TRBV5-5; CDR3 DNA: TGTGCCAGCATCACGACCGGGACAGGGGAACGGGCATCCTTC; CDR3 protein: CASITTGTGERASF
clone size: few; CDR3 length: 14; D gene: TRBD2; J gene: TRBJ2-7; V gene: TRBV5-6; CDR3 DNA: TGTGCCAGCAGCTCAGAGCGGGGGGACTACGAGCAGTACTTC; CDR3 protein: CASSSERGDYEQYF
clone size: .; CDR3 length: 18; D gene: TRBD1; J gene: TRBJ2-6; V gene: TRBV11-2; CDR3 DNA: TGTGCCAGCAGCTCTTACAGGGGGGCGAGCTCTGGGGCCAACGTCCTGACTTTC; CDR3 protein: CASSSYRGASSGANVLTF
clone size: .; CDR3 length: 12; D gene: .; J gene: TRBJ2-7; V gene: TRBV30; CDR3 DNA: TGTGCCTGGACCTCACAGGCCTACGAGCAGTACTTC; CDR3 protein: CAWTSQAYEQYF
clone size: .; CDR3 length: 13; D gene: TRBD1; J gene: TRBJ2-1; V gene: TRBV6-6; CDR3 DNA: TGTGCCAGCAGGGGACAGGGGGATTGGGTGCAGTTCTTC; CDR3 protein: CASRGQGDWVQFF